The entry that follows covers one T cell receptor beta chain sequence. The identical CDR3 is also encoded by other nucleotide sequences in the sample. This CDR3 has 11 residues. V was cut by 2 bases and J by 2 bases, with 4 bases left in between. Per the germline V gene, CDR1 is GTSNPN and CDR2 is SVGIG (reference sequence). The data belong to a study of shared clonotypes between healthy human individuals. Study information: Three plates were used per donor for CD4 naive, three for CD4 memory, two for CD8 naive and one for CD8 memory.

Execution of the assay was at deep level. On sorted subsets, replicate PCRs used roughly 220 ng DNA, or about 33,000 T cell genomes. Produced via immunoSEQ multiplex PCR; TCRdb's table is partial and in-frame only. The table includes approximately 980,000 clones, approximately 80% detected once. The split of CD4+ cells yielded CD45RA+ naive and CD45RA-negative memory subsets. The chain links TRBV30 to TRBJ2-7, with D hard to call. The specimen sequenced was memory CD4+ T cells sorted from blood. Subset described: CD45RA-negative fraction. This receptor was identified in a young man in good health. CDR3 sequence (DNA): TGTGCCTGGAGTTCTGCCTACGAGCAGTACTTC. Its protein is CAWSSAYEQYF.